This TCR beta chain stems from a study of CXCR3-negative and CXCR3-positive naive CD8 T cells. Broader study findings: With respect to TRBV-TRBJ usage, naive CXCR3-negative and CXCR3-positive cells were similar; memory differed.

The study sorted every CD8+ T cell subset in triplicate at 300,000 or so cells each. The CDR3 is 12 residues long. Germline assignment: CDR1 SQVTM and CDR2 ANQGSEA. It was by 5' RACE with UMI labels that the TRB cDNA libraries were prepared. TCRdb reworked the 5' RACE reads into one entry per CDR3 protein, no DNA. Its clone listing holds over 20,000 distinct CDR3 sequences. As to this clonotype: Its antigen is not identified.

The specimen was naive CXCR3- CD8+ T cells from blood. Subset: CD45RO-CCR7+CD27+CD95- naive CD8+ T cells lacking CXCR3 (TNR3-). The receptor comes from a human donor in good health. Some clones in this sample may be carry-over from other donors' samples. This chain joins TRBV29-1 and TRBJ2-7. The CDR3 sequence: CSVASGSYEQYF.